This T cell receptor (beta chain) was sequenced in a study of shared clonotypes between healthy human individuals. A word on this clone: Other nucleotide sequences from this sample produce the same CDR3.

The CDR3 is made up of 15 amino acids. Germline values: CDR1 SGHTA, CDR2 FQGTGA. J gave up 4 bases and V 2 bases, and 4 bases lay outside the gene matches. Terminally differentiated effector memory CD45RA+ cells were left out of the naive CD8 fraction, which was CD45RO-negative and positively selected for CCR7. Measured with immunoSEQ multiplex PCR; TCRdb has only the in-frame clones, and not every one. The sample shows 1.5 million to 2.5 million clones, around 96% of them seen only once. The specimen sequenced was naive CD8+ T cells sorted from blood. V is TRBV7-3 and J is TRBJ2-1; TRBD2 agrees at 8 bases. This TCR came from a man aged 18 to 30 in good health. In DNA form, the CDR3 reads TGTGCCAGCAGCTTAGCGGGGGGCCGATACAATGAGCAGTTCTTC. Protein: CASSLAGGRYNEQFF.